This TCR beta chain is drawn from a study of CD8+ T cells in alopecia areata. Background on the study: Approximately 6-11-week-old female C3H/HeJ mice were grafted with skin from spontaneously alopecic roughly 6-12-month-old C3H/HeJ graft donors.

The V and J ends lost 1 base and 1 base, in that order; junction bases with no gene match: 6. In germline, CDR1 is NNHDY, CDR2 SYVADS. CDR3 length equals 17 residues. TCR sequencing used cDNA made by reverse transcription of extracted RNA. Produced via immunoSEQ multiplex PCR; TCRdb's table is partial and in-frame only. The sample presents more than 90,000 clones, none singletons. Study-wide findings and caveats: TCRs were shared less clearly across patients than in mice, possibly for HLA-related reasons. An increase in clonality over normal scalp was evident in lesional scalp, especially alopecia totalis/universalis.

This clone has more than one count but fewer than ten. Its matching antigen is unknown. Genes here carry mouse names. The read is 4 residues too short to cover the CDR3 end, so that end is filled in from the germline J gene. The sequence came from a C3H/HeJ mouse with alopecia areata. The strain is characterized by the MHC haplotype H2-k. Input material: lesional skin. J is TRBJ2-4 and V is TRBV13-3, with 10 bases matching TRBD2. The CDR3 DNA, read in part, is TGTGCCAGCAGTGATACCTGGGGGGGCGCCGGTCAAAAC. Translated, it gives CASSDTWGGAGQN. The CDR3 in full is CASSDTWGGAGQNTLYF. The whole variable domain, filled in from reference TRBV13-3 and TRBJ2-4, reads EAAVTQSPRSKVAVTGGKVTLSCHQTNNHDYMYWYRQDTGHGLRLIHYSYVADSTEKGDIPDGYKASRPSQENFSLILELASLSQTAVYFCASSDTWGGAGQNTLYFGAGTRLSVL.